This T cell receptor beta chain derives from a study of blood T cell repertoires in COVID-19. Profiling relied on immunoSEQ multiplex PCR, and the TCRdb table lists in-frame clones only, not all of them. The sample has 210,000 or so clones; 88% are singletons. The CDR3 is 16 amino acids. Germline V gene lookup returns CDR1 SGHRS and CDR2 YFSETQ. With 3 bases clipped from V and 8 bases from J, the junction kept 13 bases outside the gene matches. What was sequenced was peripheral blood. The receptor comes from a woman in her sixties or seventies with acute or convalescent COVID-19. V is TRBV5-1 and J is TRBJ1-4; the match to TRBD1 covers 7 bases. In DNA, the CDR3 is TGCGCCAGCAGCTCTGGGGCAGGGGGTATTGTAGAAAAACTGTTTTTT. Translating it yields CASSSGAGGIVEKLFF.